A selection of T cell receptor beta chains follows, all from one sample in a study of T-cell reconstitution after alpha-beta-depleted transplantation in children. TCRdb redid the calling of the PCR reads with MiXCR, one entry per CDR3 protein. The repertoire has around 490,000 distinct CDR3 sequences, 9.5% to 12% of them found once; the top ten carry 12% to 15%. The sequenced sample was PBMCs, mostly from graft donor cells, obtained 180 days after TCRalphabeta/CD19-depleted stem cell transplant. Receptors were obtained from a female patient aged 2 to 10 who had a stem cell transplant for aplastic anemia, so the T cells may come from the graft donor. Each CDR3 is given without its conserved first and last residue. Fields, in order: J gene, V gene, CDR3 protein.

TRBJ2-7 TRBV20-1 SARGLAGGGYEQY
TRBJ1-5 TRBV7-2 ASSLVPLTGGQSQPQH
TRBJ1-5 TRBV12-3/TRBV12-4 ASSPQGNQPQH
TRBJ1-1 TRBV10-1 ASSAGGTAEAF
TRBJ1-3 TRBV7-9 ASWGADGNTIY
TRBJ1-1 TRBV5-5 ASRTGTGHMNTEAF
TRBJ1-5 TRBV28 ASSPWTEYSNQPQH
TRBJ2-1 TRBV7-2 ASSPGLGGAYNEQF
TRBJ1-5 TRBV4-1 ASSQEGAWGNQPQH
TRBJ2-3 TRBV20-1 SASRGSRDTQY
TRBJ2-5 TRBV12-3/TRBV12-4 ASSHKRVGVTQY
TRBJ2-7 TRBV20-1 SATSGAAYEQY
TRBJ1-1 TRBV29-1 SVYILGRNTEAF
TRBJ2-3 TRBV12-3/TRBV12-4 ASSGNLRGQDTQY
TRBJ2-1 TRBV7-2 ASSLRGAGGYGEQF
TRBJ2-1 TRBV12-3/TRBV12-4 ASSTGTGVNEQF
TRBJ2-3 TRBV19 ASSTDRVGTDTQY
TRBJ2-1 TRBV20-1 SAREPAGVYGQF
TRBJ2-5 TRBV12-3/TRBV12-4 ASSPPASAETQY
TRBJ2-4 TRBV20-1 SARGLLAKNIQY
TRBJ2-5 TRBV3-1 ASSHQPGRIQETQY
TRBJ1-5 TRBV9 ASSTDPIFPQH
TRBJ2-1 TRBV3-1 ASSQGTSSYNEQF
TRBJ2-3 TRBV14 ASSQGERVRADTQY
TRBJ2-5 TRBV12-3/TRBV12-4 ASSFMGTQY
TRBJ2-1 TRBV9 ASSEIPTYNEQF
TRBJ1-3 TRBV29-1 SVGAGGRGTDTIY
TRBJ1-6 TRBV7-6 ASSSHIEGTGQRNSPLH
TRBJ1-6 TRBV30 AWRLKAYSPLH
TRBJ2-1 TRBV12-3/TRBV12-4 ASSNRGLTGRDEQF
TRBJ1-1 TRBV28 ASRPPDRANTEAF
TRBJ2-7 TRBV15 ATSRVPRDVNYEQY
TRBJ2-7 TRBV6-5 ASSYSGLAGVEQY
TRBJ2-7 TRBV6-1 ASSGGPDAFLEQY
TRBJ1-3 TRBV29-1 SVEESGQGAGNTIY
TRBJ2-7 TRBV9 ASSVADNLYEQY
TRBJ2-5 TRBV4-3 ASSPRGRAGETQY
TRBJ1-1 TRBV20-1 SARRLDTEAF
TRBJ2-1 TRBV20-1 SARLAGGRSYNEQF
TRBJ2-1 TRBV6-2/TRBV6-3 ASSYSSGRTYNEQF